The 3 T cell receptor beta chains presented below share a single source sample, sequenced in a study of cytomegalovirus exposure and HLA in healthy donors. Only in-frame clones appear in the TCRdb table, and some are missing; sequencing was by immunoSEQ multiplex PCR. The sample carries hundreds of thousands of clones, 83% recorded once. The specimen was PBMCs. The receptor source for this set is a young woman in good health and CMV-seronegative.

The V and J genes are TRBV7-6 and TRBJ1-1; 7 bases map to TRBD1. The CDR3 is 17 amino acids. Germline loops: CDR1 SGHVS, CDR2 FNYEAQ. The trim removed 8 bases at V and 4 bases at J, leaving 19 bases unmatched. The CDR3 region has the DNA TGTGCCAGCTCCGACCCCGGGGCAGGGGGGGATAGCACTGAAGCTTTCTTT. It is translated as CASSDPGAGGDSTEAFF.

A few counts support this clone. The gene calls are TRBV7-9 and TRBJ1-3; D gene uncertain. The CDR3 length is 16 residues. V was shortened by 3 bases and J by 2 bases, with 14 bases between the two germline ends. The germline V gene has CDR1 SEHNR and CDR2 FQNEAQ (reference sequence). The DNA of the CDR3 is TGTGCCAGCAGCTTTGGGAGTCAGAGCACTGGAAACACCATATATTTT. This sequence encodes CASSFGSQSTGNTIYF.

This chain links TRBV21-1 with TRBJ1-1. TRBV21-1 is assigned pseudogene status. This CDR3 region has 14 residues. CDR3: CASSSWGSGGEAFF. CDR3 nucleotides: TGTGCCAGCAGCTCGTGGGGCTCGGGAGGTGAAGCTTTCTTT.